One and the same sample provided the 8 T cell receptor beta chains below, sequenced in a study of blood T cells in healthy people across ages. Combining a sample-barcoded 5' primer with a J-beta primer mix, a second PCR ran for roughly 7 to 12 cycles. Via MiXCR, TCRdb re-called the 5' RACE reads, giving one row per CDR3 protein. The sample yields more than 1,000,000 distinct CDR3 sequences, roughly 24% seen once. This same sample was also taken into another study, of T cells of mothers and their children.

Sequenced: blood. The receptors derive from a girl aged 2 to 9 in good health.

This clonotype appeared a few times. This CDR3 reads CASNPGGRAVGELFF. The DNA for the CDR3 is TGTGCCAGCAACCCTGGCGGGAGGGCCGTCGGGGAGCTGTTTTTT. The gene calls are TRBV6-1 and TRBJ2-2; 9 bases agree with TRBD2. The CDR3 is made up of 15 amino acids. With 7 bases clipped from V and 7 bases from J, the junction kept 10 bases outside the gene matches. Germline lookup yields CDR1 MNHNS and CDR2 SASEGT.

The chain employs TRBV6-2 or TRBV6-3 and TRBJ2-5; D may correspond to TRBD1 or TRBD2 (5 bases each). The CDR3 extends over 15 amino acids. The germline CDR1 and CDR2 sequences are MNHEY and SVGEGT. Trimming left V 6 bases short and J 1 base short, with 15 bases between. CDR3 residues: CASSTRDRGQETQYF. CDR3 nucleotide sequence: TGTGCCAGCAGCACCCGGGACCGCGGCCAAGAGACCCAGTACTTC.

This clonotype was counted only a few times. V gene TRBV5-1 combines with J gene TRBJ1-1; perhaps TRBD1 as D (6 bases). The CDR3 length is 14 residues. Germline CDR1 SGHRS, CDR2 YFSETQ. V was clipped by 5 bases and J by 1 base, with 12 bases between them. Here the CDR3 DNA reads TGCGCCAGCAGTCGCACGACAGGGAACACTGAAGCTTTCTTT. Translated: CASSRTTGNTEAFF.

The chain couples TRBV21-1 to TRBJ2-7; the table assigns TRBD1, which was not confirmed against the DNA. TRBV21-1 is tagged as a pseudogene. CDR3 length: 16 residues. The CDR3 spells CASSKPHGRLSYEQYF. The DNA for the CDR3 is TGTGCCAGCAGCAAACCCCACGGGCGGCTCTCCTACGAGCAGTACTTC.

The chain carries TRBV14 and TRBJ2-5, with D unresolved. With the DNA end fitting TRBJ2-7 better, the J assignment may be wrong. The CDR3 is made up of 13 amino acids. Germline CDR1 SGHDN, CDR2 FVKESK. The CDR3 nucleotides read TGTGCCAGCAGCCAAGATAACGGATACGAGCAGTACTTC. It specifies CASSQDNGYEQYF.

This rearrangement joins TRBV29-1 to TRBJ2-1, with D possibly matching TRBD2 (6 bases). Germline CDR1 and CDR2: SQVTM and ANQGSEA. CDR3 length equals 17 residues. V lost 3 bases, J lost 4 bases, and 22 bases lay in between. The CDR3 DNA follows: TGCAGCGTTGAGGATTTTACGCGGGACGATCATTACAATGAGCAGTTCTTC. This gives the protein CSVEDFTRDDHYNEQFF.

This clonotype showed up just a few times. The CDR3 DNA sequence: TGCAGTGGCCTACAGGGGGGATACAATGAGCAGTTCTTC. This codes for CSGLQGGYNEQFF. V usage is TRBV20-1 and J usage is TRBJ2-1; TRBD1 agrees at 8 bases. The germline gives CDR1 DFQATT, CDR2 SNEGSKA (reference sequence). The CDR3 has 13 amino acids. V lost 7 bases to trimming and J lost 4 bases; unmatched junction nucleotides: 6.

This chain joins TRBV12-3 or TRBV12-4 and TRBJ1-4; D perhaps matches TRBD1 (6 bases). This CDR3 region has 16 residues. V was trimmed by 5 bases and J by 0 bases, leaving 13 bases between them. The CDR3 DNA reads as TGTGCCAGCAGTAATACAGGGCTCGCAACTAATGAAAAACTGTTTTTT. Its translation: CASSNTGLATNEKLFF.